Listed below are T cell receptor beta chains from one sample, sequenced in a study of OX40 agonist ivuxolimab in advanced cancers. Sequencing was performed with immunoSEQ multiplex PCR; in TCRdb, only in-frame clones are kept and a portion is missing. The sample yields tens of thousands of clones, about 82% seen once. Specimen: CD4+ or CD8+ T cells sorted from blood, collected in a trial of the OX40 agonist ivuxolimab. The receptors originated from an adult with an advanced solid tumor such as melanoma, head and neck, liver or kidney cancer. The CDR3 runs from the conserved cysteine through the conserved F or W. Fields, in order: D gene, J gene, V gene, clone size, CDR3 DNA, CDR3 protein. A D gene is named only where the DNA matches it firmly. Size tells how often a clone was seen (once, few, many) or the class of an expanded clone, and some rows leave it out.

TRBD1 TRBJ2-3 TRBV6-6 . TGTGCCAGCAGTTGGGGGGACAGGGCCACAGATACGCAGTATTTT CASSWGDRATDTQYF
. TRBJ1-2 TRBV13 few TGTGCCAGCAGCTCCGCAAAGGGAGGATCCTATGGCTACACCTTC CASSSAKGGSYGYTF
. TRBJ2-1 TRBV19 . TGTGCCAGTAGTTCCCCCAGCCCGGCAACTGAGCAGTTCTTC CASSSPSPATEQFF
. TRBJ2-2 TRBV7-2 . TGTGCCAGCAGCGTAGCCGGGGGAGCCGGGGAGCTGTTTTTT CASSVAGGAGELFF
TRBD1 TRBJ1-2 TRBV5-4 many TGTGCCAGCAGCCGAGACAGGGGGCTTGATGGCTACACCTTC CASSRDRGLDGYTF
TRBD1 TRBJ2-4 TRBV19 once TGTGCCAGTAGTATGGACAGGTTCCTGTACTTC CASSMDRFLYF
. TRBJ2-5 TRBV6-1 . TGTGCCAGCAGGATCTCAGGGGGGGAGACCCAGTACTTC CASRISGGETQYF
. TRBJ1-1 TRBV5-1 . TGCGCCAGCAGCTTGGACGGACAACTGAACACTGAAGCTTTCTTT CASSLDGQLNTEAFF
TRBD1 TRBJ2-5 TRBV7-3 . TGTGCCAGCAGCCGGAGACAGGGGGCGAAGAAAGAGACCCAGTACTTC CASSRRQGAKKETQYF
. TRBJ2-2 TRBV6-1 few TGTGCCAGCAGTGAAGATCGTGGCGGCCGGGAGCTGTTTTTT CASSEDRGGRELFF
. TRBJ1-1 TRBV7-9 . TGTGCCAGCAGCGGGGGACCAGGGAACACTGAAGCTTTCTTT CASSGGPGNTEAFF
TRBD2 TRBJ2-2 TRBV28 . TGTGCCAGCAGAGCCGGGGGGTCCTACACCGGGGAGCTGTTTTTT CASRAGGSYTGELFF
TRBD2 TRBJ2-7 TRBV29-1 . TGCAGCGTTCGGACTAGCGTATCCTACGAGCAGTACTTC CSVRTSVSYEQYF
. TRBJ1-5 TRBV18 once TGTGCCAGCTCACCCGGGCAGGCAACCTCCTATAGCAATCAGCCCCAGCATTTT CASSPGQATSYSNQPQHF
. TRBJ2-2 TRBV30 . TGTGCCTGGAGTGTACCCCACCAATTAGGACCCGGGGAGCTGTTTTTT CAWSVPHQLGPGELFF
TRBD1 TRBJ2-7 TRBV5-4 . TGTGCCAGCTCTCCGGGGACAGGGTTACACGAGCAGTACTTC CASSPGTGLHEQYF